What follows are 31 T cell receptor beta chains derived from one specimen sequenced in a study of blood T cell repertoires in COVID-19. Libraries were prepared by immunoSEQ multiplex PCR; TCRdb keeps only in-frame clonotypes and omits some of them. The sample contains more than 200,000 clones, about 89% of which appear only once. Sample: PBMCs or T cells enriched from blood (not recorded which). The receptors were gathered from a woman in her twenties or thirties who had recovered from COVID-19.

The V call is TRBV6-2 or TRBV6-3, the J call TRBJ1-1; weak D call: TRBD1 (6 bases). The CDR3 consists of 12 residues. V was shortened by 2 bases and J by 7 bases, with 8 bases between the two germline ends. The germline V gene has CDR1 MNHEY and CDR2 SVGEGT. The CDR3 reads CASSYGQIEAFF. The CDR3 nucleotides are TGTGCCAGCAGTTACGGACAGATTGAAGCTTTCTTT.

The chain links TRBV18 to TRBJ2-1, with 7 nucleotides matching TRBD1. This CDR3 has 13 residues. CDR1 and CDR2 (germline): KGHSH, LQKENI. With V trimmed by 6 bases and J by 9 bases, 8 bases remained unmatched. CDR3 sequence (DNA): TGTGCCAGCTCCCAAAGACAGGGCGGTGAGCAGTTCTTC. Its protein is CASSQRQGGEQFF.

The chain joins TRBV7-2 to TRBJ2-1, with D tentatively TRBD1 (5 bases). Trimming removed 5 bases at V and 4 bases at J, with 9 bases between. The CDR3 is 13 amino acids. Germline loops: CDR1 SGHTA, CDR2 FQGNSA. For the CDR3, the DNA is TGTGCCAGCAGCCAGACAGTTTACAATGAGCAGTTCTTC. Translating gives CASSQTVYNEQFF. Based on the CDR3 plus reference TRBV7-2 and TRBJ2-1, the full variable domain is GAGVSQSPSNKVTEKGKDVELRCDPISGHTALYWYRQSLGQGLEFLIYFQGNSAPDKSGLPSDRFSAERTGGSVSTLTIQRTQQEDSAVYLCASSQTVYNEQFFGPGTRLTVL.

CDR3 nucleotide sequence: TGTGCCAGCAGTGAGGGGGGGACCGGGGAGCTGTTTTTT. It codes for CASSEGGTGELFF. The rearrangement uses TRBV25-1 and TRBJ2-2; 7 bases fit TRBD2. V lost 3 bases to trimming and J lost 5 bases; unmatched junction nucleotides: 0. From germline, CDR1 is MGHDK and CDR2 SYGVNS. The CDR3 is 13 amino acids.

This clone was recorded once. The chain has TRBV2 and TRBJ1-1; 8 bases are shared with TRBD1. CDR1 is SNHLY, CDR2 FYNNEI, per germline. CDR3 size: 16 residues. The trim removed 2 bases at V and 4 bases at J, leaving 9 bases unmatched. The CDR3 nucleotides read TGTGCCAGCAGTGAAAGGACAGGGCCAGCAGGCACTGAAGCTTTCTTT. It encodes CASSERTGPAGTEAFF.

The chain recombines TRBV28 with TRBJ2-2; TRBD2 agrees at 9 bases. Germline V gene sequence: CDR1 MDHEN, CDR2 SYDVKM. Trimming removed 6 bases from V and 6 bases from J; junction bases left unmatched: 8. The CDR3 has 15 residues. CDR3 sequence reads: CASSLTSGLSGELFF. In DNA form, the CDR3 reads TGTGCCAGCAGCCTAACTAGCGGGCTGTCCGGGGAGCTGTTTTTT.

This clone was detected only once. The chain links TRBV7-9 to TRBJ1-2; unclear D gene. The germline CDR1 and CDR2 sequences are SEHNR and FQNEAQ (reference sequence). The CDR3 consists of 17 residues. The V end lost 5 bases, the J end lost 0 bases, and 19 bases lay between the germline ends. The CDR3 region is CASSHPTTGITNYGYTF. In nucleotides, the CDR3 is TGTGCCAGCAGCCATCCTACAACCGGGATTACTAACTATGGCTACACCTTC. The variable domain in full, with the rest retrieved from reference TRBV7-9 and TRBJ1-2, is DTGVSQNPRHKITKRGQNVTFRCDPISEHNRLYWYRQTLGQGPEFLTYFQNEAQLEKSRLLSDRFSAERPKGSFSTLEIQRTEQGDSAMYLCASSHPTTGITNYGYTFGSGTRLTVV.

The genes are TRBV5-4 and TRBJ2-3; TRBD2 matches 9 bases. Losses at the gene ends were 4 bases for V and 5 bases for J; bases not matched to a gene: 8. Germline V gives CDR1 SGHNT, CDR2 YYREEE (reference sequence). This CDR3 spans 15 amino acids. The CDR3 spells CASSPGGRAEDTQYF. DNA for the CDR3: TGTGCCAGCAGCCCGGGCGGGAGGGCCGAAGATACGCAGTATTTT.

This chain uses TRBV7-2 with TRBJ1-1; D not resolved. The V end lost 5 bases, the J end lost 6 bases, and 13 bases lay between the germline ends. Germline loops: CDR1 SGHTA, CDR2 FQGNSA. This CDR3 region has 13 residues. The CDR3 loop reads CASSPYFSSEAFF. CDR3 nucleotides: TGTGCCAGCAGCCCCTATTTTTCATCTGAAGCTTTCTTT.

This clone was counted once. This rearrangement joins TRBV19 to TRBJ1-3, with D tentatively TRBD1 (6 bases). V shed 6 bases and J shed 0 bases, with 12 bases lying between them. There are 15 residues in the CDR3. Germline V gene sequence: CDR1 LNHDA, CDR2 SQIVND (reference sequence). CDR3 sequence reads: CASSLDSDSGNTIYF. CDR3 in DNA: TGTGCCAGTAGCCTGGACAGCGACTCTGGAAACACCATATATTTT.

The rearrangement uses TRBV6-5 and TRBJ1-4; TRBD1 matches at 8 bases. CDR3 length equals 13 residues. The V gene end was trimmed by 8 bases and the J gene end by 5 bases; junction bases not matched to a gene: 4. The germline V gene has CDR1 MNHEY and CDR2 SVGAGI. This CDR3 is CASQGQANEKLFF. In nucleotides, the CDR3 is TGTGCCAGCCAGGGACAGGCAAATGAAAAACTGTTTTTT.

V is TRBV6-6 and J is TRBJ2-7, with 7 bases aligning to TRBD2. There are 14 residues in the CDR3. The germline gives CDR1 MNHNY, CDR2 SVGAGI (reference sequence). The V and J ends lost 4 bases and 0 bases, in that order; junction bases with no gene match: 3. The CDR3 sequence: CASSSPGGSYEQYF. The CDR3 coding sequence is TGTGCCAGCAGTTCACCGGGGGGCTCCTACGAGCAGTACTTC.

The rearrangement joins TRBV27 to TRBJ2-7, with 7 positions matching TRBD1. The trim removed 1 base at V and 0 bases at J, leaving 6 bases unmatched. Germline CDR1 and CDR2: MNHEY and SMNVEV (reference sequence). This CDR3 is built from 16 residues. The DNA for the CDR3 is TGTGCCAGCAGTTTATGGGGACAGCCGAGCTCCTACGAGCAGTACTTC. Protein product: CASSLWGQPSSYEQYF.

The chain recombines TRBV7-2 with TRBJ2-7, with unresolved D. V lost 5 bases, J lost 1 base, and 24 bases lay in between. Germline CDR1 SGHTA, CDR2 FQGNSA. The CDR3 is made up of 18 amino acids. In nucleotides, the CDR3 is TGTGCCAGCAGCCATTCCGGCGGTGAGAGTGCGACGTCCTACGAGCAGTACTTC. Protein: CASSHSGGESATSYEQYF.

V usage is TRBV25-1 and J usage is TRBJ1-1; D remains unclear. Germline CDR1 MGHDK, CDR2 SYGVNS. The CDR3 extends over 14 amino acids. Trimming pared 1 base from V and 2 bases from J, leaving 8 bases between. The CDR3 loop reads CASSESGRNTEAFF. As DNA, the CDR3 is TGTGCCAGCAGTGAATCTGGCCGAAACACTGAAGCTTTCTTT.

The chain is built from TRBV5-4 and TRBJ2-2; TRBD2 aligns across 12 bases. Looked up from germline, CDR1 is SGHNT and CDR2 is YYREEE (reference sequence). This CDR3 spans 17 amino acids. The V and J ends lost 1 base and 6 bases, in that order; junction bases with no gene match: 7. The CDR3 DNA reads TGTGCCAGCAGCTTGTTCGCTAGCGGGAGGGCCGCCGGGGAGCTGTTTTTT. Translation: CASSLFASGRAAGELFF.

The chain has TRBV7-2 and TRBJ1-3; D is unclear. Trimming shortened V by 3 bases and J by 0 bases, and 15 bases separated the two germline ends. The CDR3 runs 17 residues. Germline assignment: CDR1 SGHTA and CDR2 FQGNSA. The CDR3 is CASSLHSPRRSGNTIYF. Here the CDR3 DNA reads TGTGCCAGCAGCTTGCATTCTCCCAGGCGCTCTGGAAACACCATATATTTT.

This chain joins TRBV19 and TRBJ1-3; D is unclear. Trimming shortened V by 6 bases and J by 3 bases, and 6 bases separated the two germline ends. From germline, CDR1 is LNHDA and CDR2 SQIVND (reference sequence). The CDR3 loop spans 12 amino acids. The CDR3, as DNA: TGTGCCAGTAGGAGCAATGGAAACACCATATATTTT. Residues: CASRSNGNTIYF.

The chain is built from TRBV28 and TRBJ2-3; D is possibly TRBD2 (5 bases). This CDR3 is built from 17 residues. Trimming removed 6 bases from V and 0 bases from J, with 19 bases in between. CDR1 and CDR2 from the germline V gene are MDHEN and SYDVKM. CDR3 residues: CASRTWEREKSTDTQYF. Written as DNA, the CDR3 is TGTGCCAGCAGGACATGGGAGAGGGAGAAGAGCACAGATACGCAGTATTTT.

The rearrangement joins TRBV18 to TRBJ2-1; 7 nucleotides match TRBD2. The CDR3 is made up of 16 amino acids. With V trimmed by 10 bases and J by 0 bases, 12 bases remained unmatched. CDR1 and CDR2 (germline): KGHSH, LQKENI. Here the CDR3 DNA reads TGTGCCACAAGTACCCCCACTAGCGTCTCCTACAATGAGCAGTTCTTC. Protein: CATSTPTSVSYNEQFF.

The V and J genes are TRBV29-1 and TRBJ1-2, with 8 bases identical to TRBD1. The CDR3 length is 14 residues. After removal of 5 bases from V and 6 bases from J, the junction contained 11 bases not matched to a gene. Germline lookup yields CDR1 SQVTM and CDR2 ANQGSEA. The CDR3, as DNA: TGCAGCGTTACGCCCCTTGGACAGGGCGATGGCTACACCTTC. This translates into CSVTPLGQGDGYTF.

The CDR3 is CASSRPAGTIYF. CDR3 DNA: TGTGCCAGCAGCCGTCCCGCGGGCACCATATATTTT. The rearrangement joins TRBV7-8 to TRBJ1-3; no firm D call. CDR3 size: 12 residues. Trimming took 5 bases from V and 9 from J, leaving 11 bases between them. Germline lookup yields CDR1 SGHVS and CDR2 FQNEAQ.

The chain employs TRBV28 and TRBJ2-1, with D perhaps matching TRBD1 (5 bases). Between the trimmed V and J ends, which lost 6 bases and 0 bases, there was a span of 21 bases. This CDR3 has 18 residues. Germline V lookup: CDR1 MDHEN, CDR2 SYDVKM. This chain's CDR3 is CASRANIRADSSYNEQFF. CDR3 bases: TGTGCCAGCAGGGCGAACATACGGGCCGACAGCTCCTACAATGAGCAGTTCTTC. The full variable domain, in which reference TRBV28 and TRBJ2-1 provide the parts outside the CDR3, is DVKVTQSSRYLVKRTGEKVFLECVQDMDHENMFWYRQDPGLGLRLIYFSYDVKMKEKGDIPEGYSVSREKKERFSLILESASTNQTSMYLCASRANIRADSSYNEQFFGPGTRLTVL.

The CDR3 DNA reads TGCGCCAGCAGCCAAGATGGGACCGGGACAGGGAGGTTTGAGCAGTTCTTC. It is translated as CASSQDGTGTGRFEQFF. The chain combines TRBV4-3 with TRBJ2-1, with 9 bases identical to TRBD1. The CDR3 runs 17 residues. CDR1 LGHNA and CDR2 YSLEER come from the germline V gene. Trimming took 0 bases from V and 9 from J; bases not matched to a gene: 12.

J is TRBJ2-1 and V is TRBV6-1, with a tentative D call TRBD2 (6 bases). Trimming took 3 bases from V and 8 from J, leaving 11 bases between them. This CDR3 contains 13 residues. Germline CDR1 and CDR2: MNHNS and SASEGT. The CDR3: CASSDTSSYEQFF. The CDR3 DNA reads as TGTGCCAGCAGTGACACTAGCTCTTATGAGCAGTTCTTC.

The chain carries TRBV28 and TRBJ2-1; TRBD1 is a possible D gene (6 bases). This CDR3 spans 16 amino acids. V was clipped by 3 bases and J by 4 bases, with 16 bases between them. Germline V lookup: CDR1 MDHEN, CDR2 SYDVKM. For the CDR3, the DNA is TGTGCCAGCAGTTTTGCAGGGGACATTAGATACAATGAGCAGTTCTTC. Translated: CASSFAGDIRYNEQFF.

The gene calls are TRBV9 and TRBJ1-1, with D perhaps matching TRBD1 (6 bases). The CDR3 contains 15 residues. Trimming pared 0 bases from V and 7 bases from J, leaving 16 bases between. Germline V CDR1 and CDR2: SGDLS, YYNGEE. CDR3 bases: TGTGCCAGCAGCGTAGCCTCAACAGGGATCGGTGAAGCTTTCTTT. It specifies CASSVASTGIGEAFF.

This clone was counted a single time. The V call is TRBV28, the J call TRBJ1-1; 11 bases are a match to TRBD1. V was pared by 6 bases and J by 2 bases, with 17 bases of the junction left unmatched. CDR1 and CDR2 (germline): MDHEN, SYDVKM. The CDR3 runs to 19 residues. The CDR3 region has the DNA TGTGCCAGCAGGATAATAGGACAGGGGGCGATACGGCTAAACACTGAAGCTTTCTTT. Amino acids: CASRIIGQGAIRLNTEAFF.

This chain joins TRBV7-2 and TRBJ2-7; D not resolved. V lost 3 bases, J lost 0 bases, and 12 bases lay in between. Germline loops: CDR1 SGHTA, CDR2 FQGNSA. This CDR3 has 15 residues. CDR3 in amino acids: CASSFFSVLSYEQYF. The CDR3 bases are TGTGCCAGCAGCTTTTTTTCCGTTCTCTCCTACGAGCAGTACTTC.

This chain joins TRBV29-1 and TRBJ1-1, with 7 positions matching TRBD1. The CDR3 contains 14 residues. The V segment lost 6 bases and the J segment 11 bases; nucleotides outside the gene matches: 18. Germline V gives CDR1 SQVTM, CDR2 ANQGSEA. The CDR3 DNA follows: TGCAGCGTGAAGGTAGGGACAGCCTATAAAGCGGCTTTCTTT. Translated, it gives CSVKVGTAYKAAFF.

This chain links TRBV4-3 with TRBJ2-1; TRBD2 matches 13 bases. The CDR3 totals 18 residues. Trimming removed 4 bases from V and 7 bases from J; junction bases left unmatched: 13. The germline gives CDR1 LGHNA, CDR2 YSLEER. CDR3 amino acids: CASSLRVRTSGSLNEQFF. In DNA form, the CDR3 reads TGCGCCAGCAGCCTCCGCGTACGGACTAGCGGGAGTTTGAATGAGCAGTTCTTC.